This TCR beta chain was sequenced in a study of shared clonotypes between healthy human individuals. General study results and limits: Unshared clonotypes carried lower generation probabilities than those common to all four donors.

Sequencing used immunoSEQ multiplex PCR; TCRdb keeps in-frame clones, though not all of them. This sample has about 750,000 clones, with 92% found just once. Terminally differentiated effector memory CD45RA+ cells were excluded from the naive CD8 cells, which were CD45RO-negative and positively selected for CCR7. To note about this clone: Antigen specificity is unknown.

Deletions cut 6 bases from V and 0 bases from J, with 9 bases between. The CDR3 loop spans 13 amino acids. Germline V gives CDR1 SQVTM, CDR2 ANQGSEA. This chain links TRBV29-1 with TRBJ2-1; D not resolved. The sequencing sample was made of naive CD8+ T cells sorted from blood. The receptor's source is a man aged 25-45 years in good health. CDR3 in DNA: TGCAGCGTGCACGGCGGCTCCTACAATGAGCAGTTCTTC. It codes for CSVHGGSYNEQFF.